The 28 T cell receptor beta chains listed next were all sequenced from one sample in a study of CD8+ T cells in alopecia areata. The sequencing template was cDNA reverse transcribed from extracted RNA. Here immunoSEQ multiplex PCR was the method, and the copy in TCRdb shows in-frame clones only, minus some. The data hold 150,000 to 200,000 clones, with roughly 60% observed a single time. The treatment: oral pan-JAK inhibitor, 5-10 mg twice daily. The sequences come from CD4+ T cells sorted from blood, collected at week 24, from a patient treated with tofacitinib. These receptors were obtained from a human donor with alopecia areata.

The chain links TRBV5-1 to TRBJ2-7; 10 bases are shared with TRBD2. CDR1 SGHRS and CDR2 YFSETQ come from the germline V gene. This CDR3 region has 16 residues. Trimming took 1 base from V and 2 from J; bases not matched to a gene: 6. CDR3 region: CASSLKGLAHTYEQYF. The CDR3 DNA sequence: TGCGCCAGCAGCTTGAAGGGACTAGCGCATACCTACGAGCAGTACTTC.

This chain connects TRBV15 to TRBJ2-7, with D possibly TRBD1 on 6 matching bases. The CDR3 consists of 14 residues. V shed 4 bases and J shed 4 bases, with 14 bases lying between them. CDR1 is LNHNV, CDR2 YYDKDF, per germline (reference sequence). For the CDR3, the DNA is TGTGCCACCAGCACCGAGACAGGCCTTTACGAGCAGTACTTC. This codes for CATSTETGLYEQYF.

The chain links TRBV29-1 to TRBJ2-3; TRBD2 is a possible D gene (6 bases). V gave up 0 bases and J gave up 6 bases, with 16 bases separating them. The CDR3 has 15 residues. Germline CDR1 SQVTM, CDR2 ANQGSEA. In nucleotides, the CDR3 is TGCAGCGTTGAAGATCTTTGGAGGGGTGGTGATACGCAGTATTTT. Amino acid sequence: CSVEDLWRGGDTQYF.

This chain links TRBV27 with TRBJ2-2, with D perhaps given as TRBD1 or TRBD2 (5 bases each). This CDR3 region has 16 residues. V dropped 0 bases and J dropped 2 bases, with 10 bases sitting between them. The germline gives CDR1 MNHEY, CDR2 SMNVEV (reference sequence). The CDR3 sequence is CASSLSSGANTGELFF. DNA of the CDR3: TGTGCCAGCAGTTTATCTTCCGGGGCTAACACCGGGGAGCTGTTTTTT.

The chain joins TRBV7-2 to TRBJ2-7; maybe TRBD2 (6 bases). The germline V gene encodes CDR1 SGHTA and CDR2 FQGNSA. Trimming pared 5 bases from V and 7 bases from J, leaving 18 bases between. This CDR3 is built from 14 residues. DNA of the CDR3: TGTGCCAGCAGCAAACCCCCGGTGGGAGGTGAGCAGTACTTC. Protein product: CASSKPPVGGEQYF.

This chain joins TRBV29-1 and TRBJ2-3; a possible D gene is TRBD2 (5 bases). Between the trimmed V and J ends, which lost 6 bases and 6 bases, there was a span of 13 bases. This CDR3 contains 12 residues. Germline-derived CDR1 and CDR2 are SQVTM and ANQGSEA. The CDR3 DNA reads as TGCAGCGTACGGGGTGGTCGGGATACGCAGTATTTT. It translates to CSVRGGRDTQYF.

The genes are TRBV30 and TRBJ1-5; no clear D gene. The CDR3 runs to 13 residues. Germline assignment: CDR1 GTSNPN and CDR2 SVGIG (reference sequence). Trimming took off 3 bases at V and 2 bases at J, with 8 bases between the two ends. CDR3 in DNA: TGTGCCTGGAGGCCGGCAGGCAATCAGCCCCAGCATTTT. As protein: CAWRPAGNQPQHF.

CDR3 in DNA: TGTGCCTGGAGTGTCACCTTGGAGACCCAGTACTTC. Translated: CAWSVTLETQYF. The V and J genes are TRBV30 and TRBJ2-5; the D is unclear. V was cut by 0 bases and J by 5 bases, with 7 bases left in between. The length of the CDR3 is 12 residues. Germline V gene data show CDR1 as GTSNPN and CDR2 as SVGIG (reference sequence).

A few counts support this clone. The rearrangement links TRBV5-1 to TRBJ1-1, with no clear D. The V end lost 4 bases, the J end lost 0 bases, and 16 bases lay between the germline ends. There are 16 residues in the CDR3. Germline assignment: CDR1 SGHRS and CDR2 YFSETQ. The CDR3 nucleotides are TGCGCCAGCAGCCTAGGCTGGGGAAGTGTGAACACTGAAGCTTTCTTT. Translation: CASSLGWGSVNTEAFF.

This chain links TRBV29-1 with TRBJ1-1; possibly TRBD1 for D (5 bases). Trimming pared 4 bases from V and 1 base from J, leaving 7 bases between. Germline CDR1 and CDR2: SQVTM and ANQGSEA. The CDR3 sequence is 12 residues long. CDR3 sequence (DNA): TGCAGCGTTGGACAGCCGAACACTGAAGCTTTCTTT. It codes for CSVGQPNTEAFF.

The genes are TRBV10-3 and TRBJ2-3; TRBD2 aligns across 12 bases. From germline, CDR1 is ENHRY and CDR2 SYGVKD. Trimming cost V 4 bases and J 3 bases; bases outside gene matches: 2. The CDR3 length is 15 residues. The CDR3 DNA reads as TGTGCCATCAGTGCAGGACTAGCGGGGACAGATACGCAGTATTTT. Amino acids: CAISAGLAGTDTQYF.

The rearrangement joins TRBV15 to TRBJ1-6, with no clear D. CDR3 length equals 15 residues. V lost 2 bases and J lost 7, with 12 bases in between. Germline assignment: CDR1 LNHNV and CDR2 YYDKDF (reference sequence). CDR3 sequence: CATSRLDQDNSPLHF. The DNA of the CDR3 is TGTGCCACCAGCAGACTTGACCAGGACAATTCACCCCTCCACTTT.

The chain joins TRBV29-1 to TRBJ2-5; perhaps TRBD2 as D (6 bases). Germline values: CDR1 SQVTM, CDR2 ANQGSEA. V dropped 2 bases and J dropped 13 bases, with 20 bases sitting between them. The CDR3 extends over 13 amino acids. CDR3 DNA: TGCAGCGTTGAACGGGACTCCAGGGTCGGTCTGTACTTC. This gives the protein CSVERDSRVGLYF.

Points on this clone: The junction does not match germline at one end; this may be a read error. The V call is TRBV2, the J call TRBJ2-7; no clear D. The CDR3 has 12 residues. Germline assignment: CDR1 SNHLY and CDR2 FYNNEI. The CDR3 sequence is CASREDSYEQYF. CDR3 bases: TGTGCCAGCAGGGAAGACTCCTACGAGCAGTACTTC.

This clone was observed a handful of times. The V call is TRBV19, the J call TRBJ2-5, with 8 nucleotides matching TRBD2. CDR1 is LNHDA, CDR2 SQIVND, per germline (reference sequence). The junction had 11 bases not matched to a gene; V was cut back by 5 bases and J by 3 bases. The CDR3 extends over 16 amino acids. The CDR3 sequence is CASSARTSPLEETQYF. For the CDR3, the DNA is TGTGCCAGTAGTGCCCGGACTAGCCCTTTAGAAGAGACCCAGTACTTC.

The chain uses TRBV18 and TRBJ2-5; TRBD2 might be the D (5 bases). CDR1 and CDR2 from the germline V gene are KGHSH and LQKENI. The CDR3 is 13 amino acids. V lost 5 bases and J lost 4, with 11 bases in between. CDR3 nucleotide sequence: TGTGCCAGCTCATCCTTTCGGGGAGAGACCCAGTACTTC. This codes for CASSSFRGETQYF.

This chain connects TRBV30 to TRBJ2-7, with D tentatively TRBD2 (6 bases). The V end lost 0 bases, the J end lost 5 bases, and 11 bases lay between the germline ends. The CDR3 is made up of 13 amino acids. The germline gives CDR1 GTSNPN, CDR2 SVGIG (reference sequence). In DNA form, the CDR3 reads TGTGCCTGGAGTGTACGCCGGGGGAACGAGCAGTACTTC. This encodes CAWSVRRGNEQYF.

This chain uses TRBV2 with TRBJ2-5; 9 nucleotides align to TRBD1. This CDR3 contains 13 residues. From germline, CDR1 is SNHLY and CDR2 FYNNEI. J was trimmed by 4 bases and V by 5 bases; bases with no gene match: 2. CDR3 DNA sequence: TGTGCCAGCAGTCCGACAGGGGGAGAGACCCAGTACTTC. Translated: CASSPTGGETQYF.

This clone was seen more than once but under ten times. CDR3 bases: TGCAGCGTTGAACTAGGTGGCAACTATGGCTACACCTTC. Translated, it gives CSVELGGNYGYTF. The chain joins TRBV29-1 to TRBJ1-2; no clear D gene. The V end was cut by 2 bases, the J end by 2 bases, with 9 bases between. From germline, CDR1 is SQVTM and CDR2 ANQGSEA. CDR3 length equals 13 residues.

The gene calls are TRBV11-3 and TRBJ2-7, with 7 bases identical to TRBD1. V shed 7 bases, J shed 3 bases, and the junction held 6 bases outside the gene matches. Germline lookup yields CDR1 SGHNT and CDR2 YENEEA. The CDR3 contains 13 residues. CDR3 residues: CASTQGQYYEQYF. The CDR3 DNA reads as TGTGCCAGCACCCAGGGACAGTACTACGAGCAGTACTTC.

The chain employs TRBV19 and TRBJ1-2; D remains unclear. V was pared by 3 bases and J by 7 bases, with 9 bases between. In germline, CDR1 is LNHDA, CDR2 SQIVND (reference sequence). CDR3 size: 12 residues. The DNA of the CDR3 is TGTGCCAGTAGTATCTCTCTGGTTGGCTACACCTTC. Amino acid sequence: CASSISLVGYTF.

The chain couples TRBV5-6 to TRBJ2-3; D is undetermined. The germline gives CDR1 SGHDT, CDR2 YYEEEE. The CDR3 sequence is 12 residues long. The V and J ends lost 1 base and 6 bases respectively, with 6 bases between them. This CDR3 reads CASSLFADTQYF. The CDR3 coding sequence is TGTGCCAGCAGCTTGTTCGCGGATACGCAGTATTTT.

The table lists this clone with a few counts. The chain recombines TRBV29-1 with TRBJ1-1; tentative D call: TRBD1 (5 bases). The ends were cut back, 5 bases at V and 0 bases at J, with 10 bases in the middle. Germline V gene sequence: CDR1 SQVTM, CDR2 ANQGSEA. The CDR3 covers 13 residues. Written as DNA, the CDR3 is TGCAGCGTTTGGAAACAGGTGAACACTGAAGCTTTCTTT. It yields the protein CSVWKQVNTEAFF. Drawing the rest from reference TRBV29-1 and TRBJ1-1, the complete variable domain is SAVISQKPSRDICQRGTSLTIQCQVDSQVTMMFWYRQQPGQSLTLIATANQGSEATYESGFVIDKFPISRPNLTFSTLTVSNMSPEDSSIYLCSVWKQVNTEAFFGQGTRLTVV.

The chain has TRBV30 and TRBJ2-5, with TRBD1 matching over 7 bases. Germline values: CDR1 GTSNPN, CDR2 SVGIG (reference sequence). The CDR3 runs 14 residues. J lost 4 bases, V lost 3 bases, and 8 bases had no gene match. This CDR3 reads CAWSPTGVAETQYF. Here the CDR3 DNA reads TGTGCCTGGAGCCCTACAGGGGTCGCAGAGACCCAGTACTTC.

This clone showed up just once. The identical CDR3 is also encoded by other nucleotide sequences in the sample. In DNA form, the CDR3 reads TGCAGCGCCGCAGGGGGATACGAGCAGTACTTC. Amino acids: CSAAGGYEQYF. The chain joins TRBV29-1 to TRBJ2-7, with 7 nucleotides matching TRBD1. Germline trimming cut 7 bases from V and 4 bases from J; bases unmatched to any gene: 4. CDR1 is SQVTM and CDR2 is ANQGSEA in the germline V gene. The CDR3 covers 11 residues.

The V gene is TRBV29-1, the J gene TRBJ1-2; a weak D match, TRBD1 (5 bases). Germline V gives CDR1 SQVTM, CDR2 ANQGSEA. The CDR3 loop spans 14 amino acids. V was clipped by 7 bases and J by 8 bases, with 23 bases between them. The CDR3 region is CSAAKDIPISGYTF. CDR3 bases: TGCAGCGCCGCGAAGGACATACCGATTTCGGGCTACACCTTC.

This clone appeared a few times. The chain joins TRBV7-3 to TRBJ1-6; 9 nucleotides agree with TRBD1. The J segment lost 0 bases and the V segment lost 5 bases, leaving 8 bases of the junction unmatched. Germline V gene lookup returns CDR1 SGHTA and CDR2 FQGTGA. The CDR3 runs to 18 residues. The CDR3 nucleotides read TGTGCCAGCAGCGCCCGGACAGGGGTCAGCTCCTATAATTCACCCCTCCACTTT. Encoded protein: CASSARTGVSSYNSPLHF.

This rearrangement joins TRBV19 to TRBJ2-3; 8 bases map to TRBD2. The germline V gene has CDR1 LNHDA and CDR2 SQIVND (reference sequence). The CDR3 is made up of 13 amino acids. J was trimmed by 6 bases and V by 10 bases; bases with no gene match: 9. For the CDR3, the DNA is TGTGCCACCGGGACTAGGATCTTCGATACGCAGTATTTT. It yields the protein CATGTRIFDTQYF.